This T cell receptor beta chain comes out of a study of CD4 T cells in relation to SARS-CoV-2 and coronaviruses. General study findings and limits: SARS-CoV-2-driven expansion was significantly weaker in crossreactive than monoreactive clones. Memory recall responses, not primary responses primed in culture, are what the assay detects.

On this clone: Its antigen is currently unknown.

The CDR3 extends over 14 amino acids. With V trimmed by 4 bases and J by 4 bases, 5 bases remained unmatched. CDR1 SGHRS and CDR2 YFSETQ come from the germline V gene. TCRdb's copy holds only in-frame clones and misses some; the assay was immunoSEQ multiplex PCR. This sample has 30,000 to 45,000 clones, with over 75% found just once. Sample: memory CD4+ T cells from PBMCs. The receptor was derived from an adult with COVID-19. The chain uses TRBV5-1 and TRBJ2-5; 9 nucleotides line up with TRBD2. In DNA form, the CDR3 reads TGCGCCAGCAGCAGAGGGACTAGCAGAGAGACCCAGTACTTC. This sequence encodes CASSRGTSRETQYF. Based on the CDR3 plus reference TRBV5-1 and TRBJ2-5, the full variable domain is KAGVTQTPRYLIKTRGQQVTLSCSPISGHRSVSWYQQTPGQGLQFLFEYFSETQRNKGNFPGRFSGRQFSNSRSEMNVSTLELGDSALYLCASSRGTSRETQYFGPGTRLLVL.